This T cell receptor beta chain was captured in a study of blood T cell repertoires in COVID-19. Study-wide context: Samples of COVID-19 (acute and convalescent) were obtained from the United States, Italy and Spain. PBMCs, B-cell-depleted T cells, or T cells provided the cDNA or gDNA that made up the material.

V was clipped by 4 bases and J by 0 bases; unmatched bases: 7. Germline V CDR1 and CDR2: SGHRS, YFSETQ. This CDR3 has 18 residues. Assignment of participants to cohorts was predicated upon participant-reported clinical history. Generated by immunoSEQ multiplex PCR, the TCRdb table keeps only in-frame clones and is missing some. The sample comprises 350,000 to 400,000 clones, approximately 91% of which are singletons, and more than 0.85% rests with the top ten. The source of this sequence is a woman aged 35 to 49 who had been exposed to COVID-19. Sequenced input: PBMCs or T cells enriched from blood (not recorded which). V gene TRBV5-1 combines with J gene TRBJ2-1, with 13 bases fitting TRBD2. The CDR3 DNA reads TGCGCCAGCAGCACTACTAGCGGGGGGGCCCTCTCCTACAATGAGCAGTTCTTC. Amino acid sequence: CASSTTSGGALSYNEQFF.